Reported below is one TCR beta chain. The data were produced by immunoSEQ multiplex PCR, yet TCRdb's version contains in-frame clones alone and is incomplete. The sample records more than 95,000 clones, approximately 90% being singletons. The V end was cut by 6 bases, the J end by 2 bases, with 10 bases between. The CDR3 runs to 14 residues. Germline CDR1 and CDR2: MNHEY and SVGAGI. The sample belongs to a study of control samples from healthy donors and cancer patients. The chain combines TRBV6-5 with TRBJ1-4, with D possibly TRBD1 on 5 matching bases. Material: PBMCs. This receptor was identified in a man aged 55 to 70 with lung cancer. CDR3 coding DNA: TGTGCCAGCAGCCGCAGGGACACTAATGAAAAACTGTTTTTT. Encoded protein: CASSRRDTNEKLFF.